There are a few counts of the clone carrying this T cell receptor (beta chain). The sample is drawn from a study of blood T cell repertoires in COVID-19. About the research overall: The United States, Italy and Spain provided the acute and convalescent COVID-19 samples. Sample material is recorded as cDNA or gDNA derived from T cells, B-cell-depleted T cells, or PBMCs.

The CDR3 has 14 residues. J gave up 1 base and V 4 bases, and 5 bases lay outside the gene matches. The germline gives CDR1 SGHDT, CDR2 YYEEEE. In the original processing: Researchers report that nucleated cell counts were estimated from reference gene primer amplification. Libraries were prepared by immunoSEQ multiplex PCR; TCRdb keeps only in-frame clonotypes and omits some of them. V, J and clone size derive from that table, while D and trimming were established from the DNA sequence. The top ten clones hold about a tenth of a sample with some 130,000 clones, around 88% of them seen once. The TCR originated in a man in his fifties or sixties with acute or convalescent COVID-19. The specimen was peripheral blood. The V call is TRBV5-6, the J call TRBJ2-7; 7 positions match TRBD2. The CDR3 region is CASSRASGSYEQYF. In nucleotides, the CDR3 is TGTGCCAGCAGCAGGGCTAGCGGTTCCTACGAGCAGTACTTC.